The entry below describes one TCR beta chain. This entry belongs to a study of identical twins. TCRdb used MiXCR to reprocess the 5' RACE reads, holding one entry per CDR3 protein. The repertoire holds hundreds of thousands of distinct CDR3 sequences, with 21% as singletons. Germline loops: CDR1 DFQATT, CDR2 SNEGSKA (reference sequence). Unmatched junction bases numbered 17, after V lost 0 bases and J lost 4 bases. The CDR3 length is 18 residues. A further study also used this sample, focusing on T cells expressing NK-cell markers. This second study says: Each TCR beta repertoire originated in sorted T cells that were CD3+CD56+NKG2C+, CD3+CD56+NKG2C- or CD3+CD56-NKG2C+. Dominant NKG2C+ clonotypes made up about 1.0-7.5% of CD8+ T cells in roughly six donors.

The specimen sequenced was PBMCs. The chain has TRBV20-1 and TRBJ2-5; 7 bases fit TRBD2. The clonotype comes from a young woman in good health. CDR3 amino acids: CSAREELAGPRLGETQYF. The DNA for the CDR3 is TGCAGTGCTAGAGAGGAATTAGCGGGCCCAAGGTTGGGAGAGACCCAGTACTTC.